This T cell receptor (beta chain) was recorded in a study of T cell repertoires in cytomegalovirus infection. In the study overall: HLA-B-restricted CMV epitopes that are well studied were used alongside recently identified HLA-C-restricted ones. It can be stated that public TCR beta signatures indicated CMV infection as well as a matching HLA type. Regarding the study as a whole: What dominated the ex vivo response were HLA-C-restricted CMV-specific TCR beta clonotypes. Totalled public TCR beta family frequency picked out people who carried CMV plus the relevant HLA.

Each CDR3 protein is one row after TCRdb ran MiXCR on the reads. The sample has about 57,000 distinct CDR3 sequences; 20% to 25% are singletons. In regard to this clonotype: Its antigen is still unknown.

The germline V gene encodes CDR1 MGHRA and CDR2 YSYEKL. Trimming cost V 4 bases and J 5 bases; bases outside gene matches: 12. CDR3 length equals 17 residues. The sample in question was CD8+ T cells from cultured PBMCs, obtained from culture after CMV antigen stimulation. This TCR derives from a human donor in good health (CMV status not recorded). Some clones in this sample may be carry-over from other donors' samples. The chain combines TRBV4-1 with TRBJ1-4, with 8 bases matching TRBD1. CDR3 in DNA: TGCGCCAGCAGCCCGGGGGCAGGGGGCCTACTAAATGAAAAACTGTTTTTT. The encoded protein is CASSPGAGGLLNEKLFF.